This T cell receptor beta chain stems from a study of blood T cell repertoires in COVID-19. Study at large: The study drew acute and convalescent COVID-19 samples from the United States, Italy and Spain. Sources were T cells, B-cell-depleted T cells, or PBMCs; the material itself was cDNA or gDNA.

Germline V lookup: CDR1 SGHNT, CDR2 YYREEE (reference sequence). The CDR3 runs 17 residues. Unmatched junction bases numbered 11, after V lost 3 bases and J lost 2 bases. In the authors' workflow: The authors estimated nucleated cell counts from reference gene primer amplification. Method: immunoSEQ multiplex PCR; TCRdb's copy keeps in-frame clones and lacks some. From that table come the V and J calls and clone size; the DNA was used to work out D and trimming. The sample holds about 190,000 clones, more than 75% seen once. This chain uses TRBV5-4 with TRBJ2-7, with 10 bases that match TRBD1. This TCR derives from a human donor in a cohort sampled during active COVID-19. The specimen was peripheral blood. CDR3: CASSSLSGTGVTYEQYF. The CDR3 DNA reads as TGTGCCAGCAGCTCCCTCTCCGGGACAGGGGTGACCTACGAGCAGTACTTC.